This is a list of T cell receptor beta chains from one sample in a study of technical replicates of blood from a few donors. Profiling relied on immunoSEQ multiplex PCR, and the TCRdb table lists in-frame clones only, not all of them. This table holds under 110,000 clones, 96% found once. Input material: T cells isolated from PBMCs. Source of these receptors: a human donor in good health. The CDR3 runs from the conserved cysteine through the conserved F or W. The D gene is left open where the match is weak. Expanded clones are given a class, and other clones once, few, many or no size at all.

j_call v_call clone_size d_call cdr3_aa cdr3_nt
TRBJ1-2 TRBV6-1 . . CASSELGVNYGYTF TGTGCCAGCAGTGAACTCGGGGTTAACTATGGCTACACCTTC
TRBJ2-2 TRBV19 . TRBD2 CASSIGILAGGRNTGELFF TGTGCCAGTAGTATAGGGATCTTAGCGGGAGGCCGTAACACCGGGGAGCTGTTTTTT
TRBJ1-5 TRBV6-1 . TRBD1 CASSVTGAQPQHF TGTGCCAGCAGTGTGACAGGGGCCCAGCCCCAGCATTTT
TRBJ1-1 TRBV5-1 . . CASSFSAENTEAFF TGCGCCAGCAGCTTTTCAGCGGAGAACACTGAAGCTTTCTTT
TRBJ2-1 TRBV7-9 . TRBD2 CASSFEGGYEQFF TGTGCCAGCAGCTTCGAGGGAGGGTATGAGCAGTTCTTC
TRBJ2-7 TRBV28 . TRBD1 CASTPGQGAGEQYF TGTGCCAGCACCCCGGGACAGGGGGCGGGTGAGCAGTACTTC
TRBJ2-3 TRBV19 . . CASTGFTDTQYF TGTGCCAGTACCGGTTTCACAGATACGCAGTATTTT
TRBJ2-3 TRBV9 . . CASSVATDFVNTQYF TGTGCCAGCAGCGTAGCCACAGATTTTGTCAATACGCAGTATTTT
TRBJ2-2 TRBV9 . TRBD2 CASTYSGANTGELFF TGTGCCTCGACTTATAGCGGGGCGAACACCGGGGAGCTGTTTTTT
TRBJ1-2 TRBV6-1 once . CASSSGTLDRYGYTF TGTGCCAGCAGCAGCGGGACATTGGATAGGTATGGCTACACCTTC
TRBJ2-2 TRBV18 . TRBD1 CASSPGQGRTGELFF TGTGCCAGCTCACCGGGACAGGGTAGAACCGGGGAGCTGTTTTTT
TRBJ2-7 TRBV7-9 . . CASSLKQGNDQYF TGTGCCAGCAGCTTAAAACAGGGTAATGATCAGTACTTC
TRBJ1-3 TRBV6-1 . . CASSEAQGYGNTIYF TGTGCCAGCAGTGAAGCGCAGGGGTACGGAAACACCATATATTTT
TRBJ2-7 TRBV5-1 . TRBD1 CASSSRDRGYEQYF TGCGCCAGCAGCAGCCGGGACAGGGGGTACGAGCAGTACTTC
TRBJ2-1 TRBV4-1 . TRBD2 CASSLGLADDNEQFF TGCGCCAGCAGCCTTGGACTAGCGGATGACAATGAGCAGTTCTTC
TRBJ2-6 TRBV28 . . CASSYPWGAGANVLTF TGTGCCAGCAGTTACCCTTGGGGGGCTGGGGCCAACGTCCTGACTTTC
TRBJ2-2 TRBV7-6 . . CASSPKQGNTGELFF TGTGCCAGCAGCCCGAAACAGGGTAACACCGGGGAGCTGTTTTTT
TRBJ2-3 TRBV7-6 . TRBD2 CASSRAGGDWDTQYF TGTGCCAGCAGCAGAGCGGGGGGGGATTGGGATACGCAGTATTTT
TRBJ2-1 TRBV5-4 . TRBD2 CASSWGLENEQFF TGTGCCAGCAGCTGGGGACTAGAAAATGAGCAGTTCTTC
TRBJ1-2 TRBV30 . . CARSGGYGYTF TGTGCCCGTAGTGGCGGTTATGGCTACACCTTC
TRBJ2-1 TRBV15 . TRBD2 CATSRDAPSDLLAGGLNEQFF TGTGCCACCAGCAGAGATGCCCCTTCCGATCTTCTAGCGGGAGGGCTAAATGAGCAGTTCTTC
TRBJ2-7 TRBV5-6 . . CASSLGGPLGHEQYF TGTGCCAGCAGCTTGGGGGGCCCCCTAGGCCACGAGCAGTACTTC
TRBJ1-2 TRBV6-5 once TRBD1 CASSTPGQGNGYTF TGTGCCAGCAGTACACCGGGACAGGGGAACGGCTACACCTTC
TRBJ1-5 TRBV5-5 few . CASSKIGLGHQPQHF TGTGCCAGCAGTAAGATCGGGTTGGGGCATCAGCCCCAGCATTTT
TRBJ2-7 TRBV6-4 . TRBD1 CASSPTGGDEQYF TGTGCCAGCAGTCCGACAGGGGGCGACGAGCAGTACTTC
TRBJ2-6 TRBV7-3 . . CASSLSSVLSGANVLTF TGTGCCAGCAGCCTTTCCTCTGTCCTTTCTGGGGCCAACGTCCTGACTTTC
TRBJ2-2 TRBV19 . . CASSIRGPPYTGELFF TGTGCCAGTAGTATAAGGGGTCCTCCCTACACCGGGGAGCTGTTTTTT
TRBJ1-1 TRBV5-4 . . CASSLRAGGTEAFF TGTGCCAGCAGCTTAAGAGCGGGGGGCACTGAAGCTTTCTTT
TRBJ1-4 TRBV4-2 . . CASSQDHFRRRGEKLFF TGTGCCAGCAGCCAAGATCATTTTAGACGGAGGGGTGAAAAACTGTTTTTT
TRBJ1-2 TRBV9 . TRBD1 CASSVEGQGFYGYTF TGTGCCAGCAGCGTAGAGGGACAGGGATTCTATGGCTACACCTTC
TRBJ2-3 TRBV27 . TRBD2 CASRPSAGESTDTQYF TGTGCCAGCCGTCCCTCAGCGGGGGAAAGCACAGATACGCAGTATTTT
TRBJ1-1 TRBV4-1 . . CASSRPTGTEAFF TGCGCCAGCAGCCGGCCGACAGGCACTGAAGCTTTCTTT
TRBJ2-1 TRBV9 . TRBD2 CASSVELAGGGSRNEQFF TGTGCCAGCAGCGTAGAGTTAGCGGGAGGGGGGTCTCGGAATGAGCAGTTCTTC
TRBJ1-1 TRBV27 . TRBD1 CASSSKGAGGGEAFF TGTGCCAGCAGTTCGAAGGGGGCCGGAGGGGGTGAAGCTTTCTTT
TRBJ2-5 TRBV21-1 . . CASSRRAPGETQYF TGTGCCAGCAGCAGGAGGGCTCCCGGAGAGACCCAGTACTTC
TRBJ2-6 TRBV10-3 . . CAISETGSGANVLTF TGTGCCATCAGTGAAACAGGGTCTGGGGCCAACGTCCTGACTTTC
TRBJ1-2 TRBV20-1 . . CSARGVYGYTF TGCAGTGCTAGGGGAGTCTATGGCTACACCTTC
TRBJ1-1 TRBV11-1 once . CASSLGRGTEAFF TGTGCCAGCAGCTTAGGTAGGGGAACTGAAGCTTTCTTT
TRBJ1-3 TRBV30 . . CAWDNSRQVPSGNTIYF TGTGCCTGGGACAACTCACGACAGGTGCCCTCTGGAAACACCATATATTTT
TRBJ1-4 TRBV5-1 . . CASSSDSSNEKLFF TGCGCCAGCAGCTCGGACAGCTCTAATGAAAAACTGTTTTTT
TRBJ2-3 TRBV6-5 . TRBD2 CASSYSGLAGDTQYF TGTGCCAGCAGTTACTCGGGACTAGCGGGAGATACGCAGTATTTT